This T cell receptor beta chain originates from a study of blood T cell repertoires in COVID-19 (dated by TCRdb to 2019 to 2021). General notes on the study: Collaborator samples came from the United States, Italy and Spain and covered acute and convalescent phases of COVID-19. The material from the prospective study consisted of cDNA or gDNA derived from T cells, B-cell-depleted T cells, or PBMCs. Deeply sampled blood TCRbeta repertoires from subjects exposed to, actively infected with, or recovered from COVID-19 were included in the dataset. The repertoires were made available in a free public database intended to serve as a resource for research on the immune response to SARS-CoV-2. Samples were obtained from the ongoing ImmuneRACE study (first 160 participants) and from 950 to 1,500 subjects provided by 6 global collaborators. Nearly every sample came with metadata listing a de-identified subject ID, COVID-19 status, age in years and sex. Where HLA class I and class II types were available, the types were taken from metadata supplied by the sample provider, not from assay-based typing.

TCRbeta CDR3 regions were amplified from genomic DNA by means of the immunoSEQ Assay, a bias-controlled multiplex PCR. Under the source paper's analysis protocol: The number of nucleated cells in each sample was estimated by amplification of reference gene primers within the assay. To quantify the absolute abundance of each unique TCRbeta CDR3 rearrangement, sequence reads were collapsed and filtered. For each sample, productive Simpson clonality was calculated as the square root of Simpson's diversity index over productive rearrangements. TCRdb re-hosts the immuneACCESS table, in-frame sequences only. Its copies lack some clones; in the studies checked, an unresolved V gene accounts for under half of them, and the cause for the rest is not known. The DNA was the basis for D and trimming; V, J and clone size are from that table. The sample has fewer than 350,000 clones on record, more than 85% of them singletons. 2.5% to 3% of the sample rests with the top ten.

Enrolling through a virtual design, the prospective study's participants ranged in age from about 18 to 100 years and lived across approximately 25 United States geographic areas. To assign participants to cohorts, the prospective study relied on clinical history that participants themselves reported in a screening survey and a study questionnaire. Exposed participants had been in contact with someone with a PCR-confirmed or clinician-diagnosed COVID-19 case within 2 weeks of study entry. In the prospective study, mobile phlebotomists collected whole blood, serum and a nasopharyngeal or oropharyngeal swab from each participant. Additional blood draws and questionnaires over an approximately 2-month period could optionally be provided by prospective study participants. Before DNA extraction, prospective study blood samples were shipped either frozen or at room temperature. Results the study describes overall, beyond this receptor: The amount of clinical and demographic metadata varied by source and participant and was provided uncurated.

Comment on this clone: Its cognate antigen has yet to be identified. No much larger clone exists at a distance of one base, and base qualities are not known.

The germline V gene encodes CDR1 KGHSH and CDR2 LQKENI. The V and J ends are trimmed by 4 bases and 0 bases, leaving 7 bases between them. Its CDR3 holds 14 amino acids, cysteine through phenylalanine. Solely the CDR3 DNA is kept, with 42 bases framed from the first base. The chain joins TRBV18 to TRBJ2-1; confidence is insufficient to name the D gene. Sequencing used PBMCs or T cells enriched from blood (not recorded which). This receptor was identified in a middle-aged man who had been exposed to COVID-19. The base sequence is TGTGCCAGCTCACTGAGTAGCTCCTACAATGAGCAGTTCTTC. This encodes CASSLSSSYNEQFF.